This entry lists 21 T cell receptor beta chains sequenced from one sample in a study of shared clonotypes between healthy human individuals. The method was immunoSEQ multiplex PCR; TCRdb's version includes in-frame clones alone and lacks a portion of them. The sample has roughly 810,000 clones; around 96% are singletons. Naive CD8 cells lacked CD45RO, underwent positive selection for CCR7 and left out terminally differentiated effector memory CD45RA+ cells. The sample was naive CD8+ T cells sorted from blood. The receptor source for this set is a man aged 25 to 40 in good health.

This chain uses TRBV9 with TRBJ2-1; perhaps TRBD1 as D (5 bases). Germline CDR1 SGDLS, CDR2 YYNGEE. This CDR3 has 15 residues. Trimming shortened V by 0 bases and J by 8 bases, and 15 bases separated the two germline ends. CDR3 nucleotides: TGTGCCAGCAGCGTAGAGCCAGGGCCCCGGGATGAGCAGTTCTTC. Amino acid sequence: CASSVEPGPRDEQFF. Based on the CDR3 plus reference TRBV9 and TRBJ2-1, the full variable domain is DSGVTQTPKHLITATGQRVTLRCSPRSGDLSVYWYQQSLDQGLQFLIQYYNGEERAKGNILERFSAQQFPDLHSELNLSSLELGDSALYFCASSVEPGPRDEQFFGPGTRLTVL.

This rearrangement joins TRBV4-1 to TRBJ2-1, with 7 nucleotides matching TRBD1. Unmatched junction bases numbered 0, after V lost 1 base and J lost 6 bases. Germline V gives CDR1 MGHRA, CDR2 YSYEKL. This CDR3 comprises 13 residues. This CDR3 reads CASSQAGGNEQFF. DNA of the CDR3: TGCGCCAGCAGCCAAGCAGGGGGCAATGAGCAGTTCTTC.

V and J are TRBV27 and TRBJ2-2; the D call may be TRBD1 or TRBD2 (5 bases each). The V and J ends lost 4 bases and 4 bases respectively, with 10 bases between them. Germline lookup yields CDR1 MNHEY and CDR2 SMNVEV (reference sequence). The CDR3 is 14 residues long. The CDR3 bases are TGTGCCAGCAGTTCCCTGGGGGTCACCGGGGAGCTGTTTTTT. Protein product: CASSSLGVTGELFF.

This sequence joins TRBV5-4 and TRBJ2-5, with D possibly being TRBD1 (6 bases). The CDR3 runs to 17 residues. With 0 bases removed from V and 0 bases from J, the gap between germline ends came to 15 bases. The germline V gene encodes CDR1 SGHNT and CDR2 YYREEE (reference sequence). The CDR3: CASSLAARGGYQETQYF. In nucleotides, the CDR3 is TGTGCCAGCAGCTTGGCAGCCAGGGGTGGATACCAAGAGACCCAGTACTTC.

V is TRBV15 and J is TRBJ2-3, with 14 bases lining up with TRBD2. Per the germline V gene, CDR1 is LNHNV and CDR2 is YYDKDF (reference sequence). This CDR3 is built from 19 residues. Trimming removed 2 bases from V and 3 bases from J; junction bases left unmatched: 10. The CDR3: CATSRPGQGTSGSTDTQYF. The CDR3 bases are TGTGCCACCAGCAGACCGGGACAGGGGACTAGCGGGAGTACAGATACGCAGTATTTT. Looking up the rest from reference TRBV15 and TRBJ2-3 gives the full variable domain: DAMVIQNPRYQVTQFGKPVTLSCSQTLNHNVMYWYQQKSSQAPKLLFHYYDKDFNNEADTPDNFQSRRPNTSFCFLDIRSPGLGDTAMYLCATSRPGQGTSGSTDTQYFGPGTRLTVL.

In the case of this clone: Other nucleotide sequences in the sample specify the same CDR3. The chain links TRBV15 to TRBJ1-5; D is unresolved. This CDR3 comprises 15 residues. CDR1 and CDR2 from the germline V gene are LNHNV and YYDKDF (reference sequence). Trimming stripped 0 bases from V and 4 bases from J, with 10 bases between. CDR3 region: CATSRDRSPNQPQHF. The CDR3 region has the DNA TGTGCCACCAGCAGAGATCGCAGCCCGAATCAGCCCCAGCATTTT. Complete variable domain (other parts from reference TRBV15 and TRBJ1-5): DAMVIQNPRYQVTQFGKPVTLSCSQTLNHNVMYWYQQKSSQAPKLLFHYYDKDFNNEADTPDNFQSRRPNTSFCFLDIRSPGLGDTAMYLCATSRDRSPNQPQHFGDGTRLSIL.

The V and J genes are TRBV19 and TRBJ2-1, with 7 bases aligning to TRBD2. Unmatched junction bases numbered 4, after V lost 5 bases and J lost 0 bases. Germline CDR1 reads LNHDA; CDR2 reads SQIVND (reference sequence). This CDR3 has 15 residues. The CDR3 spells CASSGGGSSYNEQFF. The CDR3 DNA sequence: TGTGCCAGTAGTGGAGGCGGGAGCTCCTACAATGAGCAGTTCTTC.

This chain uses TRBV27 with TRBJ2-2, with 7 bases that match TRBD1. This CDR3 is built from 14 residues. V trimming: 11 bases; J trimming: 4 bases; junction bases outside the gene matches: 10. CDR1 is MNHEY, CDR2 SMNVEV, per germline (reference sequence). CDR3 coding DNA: TGTGCCGCTGCAACGACAGGGTCCACCGGGGAGCTGTTTTTT. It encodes CAAATTGSTGELFF.

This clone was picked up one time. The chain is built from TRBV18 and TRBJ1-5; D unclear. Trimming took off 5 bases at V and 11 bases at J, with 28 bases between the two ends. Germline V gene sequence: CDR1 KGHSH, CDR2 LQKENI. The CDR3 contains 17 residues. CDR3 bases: TGTGCCAGCTCAAAAACCGCAGGTAAGGTATTTCTGTCAGCCCAGCATTTT. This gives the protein CASSKTAGKVFLSAQHF.

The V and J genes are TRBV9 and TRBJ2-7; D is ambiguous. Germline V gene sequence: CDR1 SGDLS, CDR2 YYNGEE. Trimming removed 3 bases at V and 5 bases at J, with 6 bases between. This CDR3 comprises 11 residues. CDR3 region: CASSEGNEQYF. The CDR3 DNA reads TGTGCCAGCAGCGAAGGTAACGAGCAGTACTTC. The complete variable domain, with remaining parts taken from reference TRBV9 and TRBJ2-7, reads DSGVTQTPKHLITATGQRVTLRCSPRSGDLSVYWYQQSLDQGLQFLIQYYNGEERAKGNILERFSAQQFPDLHSELNLSSLELGDSALYFCASSEGNEQYFGPGTRLTVT.

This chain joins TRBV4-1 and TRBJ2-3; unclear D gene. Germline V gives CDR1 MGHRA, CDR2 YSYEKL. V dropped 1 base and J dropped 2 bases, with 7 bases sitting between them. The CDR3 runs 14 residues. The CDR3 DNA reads TGCGCCAGCAGCCAAGGTCTAGTCACAGATACGCAGTATTTT. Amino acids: CASSQGLVTDTQYF.

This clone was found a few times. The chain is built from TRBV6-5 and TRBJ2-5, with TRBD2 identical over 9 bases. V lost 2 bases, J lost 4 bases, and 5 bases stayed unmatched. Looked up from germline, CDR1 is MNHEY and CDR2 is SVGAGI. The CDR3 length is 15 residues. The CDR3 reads CASSYAGGRGETQYF. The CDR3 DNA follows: TGTGCCAGCAGTTACGCGGGGGGGAGGGGAGAGACCCAGTACTTC.

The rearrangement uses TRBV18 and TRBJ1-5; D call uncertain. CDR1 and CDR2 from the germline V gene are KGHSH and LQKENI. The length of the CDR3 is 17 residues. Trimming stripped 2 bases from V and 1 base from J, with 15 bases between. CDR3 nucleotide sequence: TGTGCCAGCTCACCAATGGGCCGGGAGTGGAGCAATCAGCCCCAGCATTTT. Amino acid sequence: CASSPMGREWSNQPQHF.

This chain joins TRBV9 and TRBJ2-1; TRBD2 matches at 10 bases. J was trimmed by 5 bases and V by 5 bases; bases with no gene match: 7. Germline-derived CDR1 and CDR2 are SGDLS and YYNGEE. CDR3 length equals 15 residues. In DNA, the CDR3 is TGTGCCAGCAGTCCGACTAGCGGGCAGAACAATGAGCAGTTCTTC. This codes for CASSPTSGQNNEQFF. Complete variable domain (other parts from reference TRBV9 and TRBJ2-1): DSGVTQTPKHLITATGQRVTLRCSPRSGDLSVYWYQQSLDQGLQFLIQYYNGEERAKGNILERFSAQQFPDLHSELNLSSLELGDSALYFCASSPTSGQNNEQFFGPGTRLTVL.

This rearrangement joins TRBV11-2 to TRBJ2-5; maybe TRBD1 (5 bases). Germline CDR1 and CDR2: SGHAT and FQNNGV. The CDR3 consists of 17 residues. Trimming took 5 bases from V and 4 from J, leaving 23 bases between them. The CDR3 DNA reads TGTGCCAGCAGCCCACCACAGGTTGGTCCCCCGAGAGAGACCCAGTACTTC. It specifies CASSPPQVGPPRETQYF. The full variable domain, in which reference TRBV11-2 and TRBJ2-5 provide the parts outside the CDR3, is EAGVAQSPRYKIIEKRQSVAFWCNPISGHATLYWYQQILGQGPKLLIQFQNNGVVDDSQLPKDRFSAERLKGVDSTLKIQPAKLEDSAVYLCASSPPQVGPPRETQYFGPGTRLLVL.

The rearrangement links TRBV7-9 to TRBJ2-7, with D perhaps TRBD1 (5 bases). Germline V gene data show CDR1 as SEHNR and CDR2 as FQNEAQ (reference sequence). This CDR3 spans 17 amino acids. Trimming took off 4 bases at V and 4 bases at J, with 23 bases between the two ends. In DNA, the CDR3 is TGTGCCAGCAGCTCTCTCCAAGACAGATTTCGCTTTTACGAGCAGTACTTC. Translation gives CASSSLQDRFRFYEQYF.

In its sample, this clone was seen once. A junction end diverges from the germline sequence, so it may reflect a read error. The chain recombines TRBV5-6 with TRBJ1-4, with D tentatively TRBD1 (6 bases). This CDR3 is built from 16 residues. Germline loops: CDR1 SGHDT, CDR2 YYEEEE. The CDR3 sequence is CASSLAGRSGRHRVVF. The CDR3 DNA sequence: TGTGCCAGCAGCTTGGCGGGACGCTCGGGGCGGCACAGGGTGGTTTTT.

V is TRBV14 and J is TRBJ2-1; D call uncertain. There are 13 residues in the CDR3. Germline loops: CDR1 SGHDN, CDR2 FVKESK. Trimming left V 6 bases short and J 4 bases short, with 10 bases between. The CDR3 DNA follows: TGTGCCAGCAGACCGGACGGATACAATGAGCAGTTCTTC. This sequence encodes CASRPDGYNEQFF. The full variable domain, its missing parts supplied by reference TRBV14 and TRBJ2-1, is EAGVTQFPSHSVIEKGQTVTLRCDPISGHDNLYWYRRVMGKEIKFLLHFVKESKQDESGMPNNRFLAERTGGTYSTLKVQPAELEDSGVYFCASRPDGYNEQFFGPGTRLTVL.

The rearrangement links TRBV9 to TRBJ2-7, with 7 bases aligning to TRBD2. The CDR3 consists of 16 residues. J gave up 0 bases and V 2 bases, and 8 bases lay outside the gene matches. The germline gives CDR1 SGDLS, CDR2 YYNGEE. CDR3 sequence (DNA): TGTGCCAGCAGCGTTTCAGACTTAGCGGGCTCCTACGAGCAGTACTTC. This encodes CASSVSDLAGSYEQYF.

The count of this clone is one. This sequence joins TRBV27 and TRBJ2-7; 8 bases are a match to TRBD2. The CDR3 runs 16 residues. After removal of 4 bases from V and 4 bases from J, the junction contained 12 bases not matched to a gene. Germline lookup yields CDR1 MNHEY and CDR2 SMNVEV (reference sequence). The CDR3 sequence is CASSSSPAGASYEQYF. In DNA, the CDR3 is TGTGCCAGCAGTTCCTCCCCAGCGGGAGCTTCGTACGAGCAGTACTTC.

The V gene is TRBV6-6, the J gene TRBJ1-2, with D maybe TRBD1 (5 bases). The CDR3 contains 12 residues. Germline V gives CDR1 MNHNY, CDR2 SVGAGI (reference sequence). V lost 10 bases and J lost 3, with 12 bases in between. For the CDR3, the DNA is TGTGCCACCGAGGGGACGGACTATGGCTACACCTTC. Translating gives CATEGTDYGYTF.